A selection of T cell receptor beta chains follows, all from one sample in a study of shared clonotypes between healthy human individuals. Only in-frame clones appear in the TCRdb table, and some are missing; sequencing was by immunoSEQ multiplex PCR. Of some 2 million clones listed, about 95% are singletons. Sequencing was done on a sample of naive CD8+ T cells sorted from blood. These TCRs come from a man aged 18 to 29 in good health. CDR3s include the opening cysteine and the closing phenylalanine or tryptophan. D genes are given only for firm matches. Size is omitted from some rows. Given values are once, few, many or a class for expanded clones.

d_call j_call v_call clone_size cdr3_aa cdr3_nt
TRBD2 TRBJ2-3 TRBV9 . CASSVESGGAADTQYF TGTGCCAGCAGCGTAGAAAGCGGGGGGGCCGCAGATACGCAGTATTTT
. TRBJ2-1 TRBV4-3 . CASSQNEQGPQFF TGCGCCAGCAGCCAAAACGAACAGGGCCCCCAGTTCTTC
. TRBJ1-2 TRBV4-3 . CASSQEGAGAGYTF TGCGCCAGCAGCCAAGAAGGAGCGGGTGCGGGCTACACCTTC
TRBD1 TRBJ2-7 TRBV11-2 once CASSFGTGLYEQYF TGTGCCAGCAGCTTCGGGACAGGGCTATACGAGCAGTACTTC
TRBD1 TRBJ1-2 TRBV28 once CASSFSDREFHTF TGTGCCAGCAGTTTCTCGGACAGGGAGTTTCACACCTTC
TRBD1 TRBJ1-4 TRBV19 . CASSSPGTGATNEKLFF TGTGCCAGTAGTTCTCCCGGGACAGGGGCGACTAATGAAAAACTGTTTTTT
. TRBJ2-5 TRBV7-9 . CASTVPVARGQETQYF TGTGCCAGCACCGTTCCGGTTGCGAGGGGTCAAGAGACCCAGTACTTC
. TRBJ2-7 TRBV9 . CASSVEDSSYEQYF TGTGCCAGCAGCGTAGAAGACAGCTCCTACGAGCAGTACTTC
. TRBJ2-7 TRBV6-6 . CASSYDPYEQYF TGTGCCAGCAGTTACGATCCGTACGAGCAGTACTTC
. TRBJ1-6 TRBV30 . CAWTLSSSYNSPLHF TGTGCCTGGACGCTATCGAGCTCCTATAATTCACCCCTCCACTTT
. TRBJ1-2 TRBV21-1 . CASSKGWQNYGYTF TGTGCCAGCAGCAAAGGGTGGCAGAACTATGGCTACACCTTC
. TRBJ2-1 TRBV4-3 . CASSQGLRDAYNEQFF TGCGCCAGCAGCCAAGGGTTGCGGGATGCCTACAATGAGCAGTTCTTC
. TRBJ1-1 TRBV27 . CASSFTGPRNTEAFF TGTGCCAGCAGTTTTACAGGGCCGCGGAACACTGAAGCTTTCTTT
. TRBJ2-7 TRBV30 . CAWSVAANSYEQYF TGTGCCTGGAGTGTAGCAGCGAACTCCTACGAGCAGTACTTC
. TRBJ2-7 TRBV5-1 . CASSLVRDSYEQYF TGCGCCAGCAGCTTGGTGCGGGACTCCTACGAGCAGTACTTC
. TRBJ1-2 TRBV13 . CASSLKGPGDGYTF TGTGCCAGCAGCCTTAAGGGTCCGGGGGATGGCTACACCTTC
TRBD2 TRBJ2-1 TRBV7-8 . CASSAFASGGSNEQFF TGTGCCAGCAGCGCTTTCGCGAGCGGGGGGTCAAATGAGCAGTTCTTC
. TRBJ2-2 TRBV9 . CASSVQNTGELFF TGTGCCAGCAGCGTACAAAACACCGGGGAGCTGTTTTTT
. TRBJ1-2 TRBV27 . CASSLLGTGGYTF TGTGCCAGCAGTTTGTTGGGGACGGGAGGCTACACCTTC
. TRBJ1-1 TRBV10-3 . CASREGGTEAFF TGTGCCTCGAGGGAGGGGGGCACTGAAGCTTTCTTT
. TRBJ1-3 TRBV28 . CASVRGPPGNTIYF TGTGCCAGTGTAAGGGGACCACCTGGAAACACCATATATTTT
. TRBJ2-7 TRBV27 . CASSADRLMGYEQYF TGTGCCAGCAGCGCCGACCGACTAATGGGCTACGAGCAGTACTTC
. TRBJ1-4 TRBV15 . CATSHTGNEKLFF TGTGCCACCAGCCACACAGGGAATGAAAAACTGTTTTTT
. TRBJ2-7 TRBV5-6 . CASSDGDIDEQYF TGTGCCAGCAGCGACGGTGACATCGACGAGCAGTACTTC
. TRBJ1-4 TRBV18 . CASRGAGEKLFF TGTGCCAGCCGGGGGGCAGGCGAAAAACTGTTTTTT
. TRBJ2-7 TRBV7-9 . CASSLATGPYEQYF TGTGCCAGCAGCTTAGCGACAGGCCCCTACGAGCAGTACTTC
. TRBJ1-1 TRBV4-1 . CASSQASGLGNTEAFF TGCGCCAGCAGCCAAGCCTCGGGACTGGGTAACACTGAAGCTTTCTTT
. TRBJ2-7 TRBV5-6 . CASSLVTGFPEQYF TGTGCCAGCAGCTTGGTAACAGGGTTCCCCGAGCAGTACTTC
. TRBJ1-3 TRBV12-2 . CASRPLGTVSGNTIYF TGTGCAAGTCGCCCCCTGGGGACAGTGTCTGGAAACACCATATATTTT
. TRBJ2-7 TRBV28 . CASSLNLRAEGSYEQYF TGTGCCAGCAGTTTAAATTTAAGGGCGGAGGGGTCCTACGAGCAGTACTTC
. TRBJ2-6 TRBV9 . CASSLRQSGANVLTF TGTGCCAGCAGCTTGCGACAATCTGGGGCCAACGTCCTGACTTTC
TRBD2 TRBJ2-2 TRBV7-2 . CASSLVVAGESGELFF TGTGCCAGCAGCTTAGTGGTAGCGGGAGAGTCCGGGGAGCTGTTTTTT
. TRBJ1-6 TRBV30 once CAWGRDGEASSPLHF TGTGCCTGGGGTCGGGACGGGGAGGCATCTTCACCCCTCCACTTT
. TRBJ1-2 TRBV13 once CASSPHRTVPYGYTF TGTGCCAGCAGCCCCCACCGGACAGTCCCCTATGGCTACACCTTC
. TRBJ2-7 TRBV28 . CASSPSVSHEQYF TGTGCCAGCAGTCCTTCCGTGTCCCACGAGCAGTACTTC
TRBD2 TRBJ2-1 TRBV28 . CASSPGEGAFF TGTGCCAGCAGTCCCGGGGAGGGCGCGTTCTTC
. TRBJ1-2 TRBV29-1 few CSVDVLQGLDGYTF TGCAGCGTTGATGTGTTGCAGGGTTTGGATGGCTACACCTTC
. TRBJ2-7 TRBV5-6 . CASSFGQGGYEQYF TGTGCCAGCAGCTTTGGCCAGGGGGGGTACGAGCAGTACTTC
TRBD1 TRBJ2-1 TRBV9 . CASSVEGTGVGLATYNEQFF TGTGCCAGCAGCGTAGAGGGGACAGGGGTAGGACTAGCAACCTACAATGAGCAGTTCTTC
. TRBJ2-7 TRBV6-6 . CASTLAGPYEQYF TGTGCCAGCACCTTGGCGGGTCCCTACGAGCAGTACTTC
. TRBJ2-1 TRBV7-6 . CASSLGGLASYNEQFF TGTGCCAGCAGCTTAGGCGGTCTAGCGAGTTACAATGAGCAGTTCTTC
TRBD1 TRBJ2-2 TRBV27 . CASSSLDRGTGELFF TGTGCCAGCAGTTCCTTAGACAGGGGCACCGGGGAGCTGTTTTTT
. TRBJ2-7 TRBV18 . CASSPSTVTYEQYF TGTGCCAGCTCACCGTCGACGGTCACCTACGAGCAGTACTTC
. TRBJ1-2 TRBV5-4 . CASSLGGVDYGYTF TGTGCCAGCAGCTTAGGCGGGGTGGACTATGGCTACACCTTC
. TRBJ2-7 TRBV4-1 . CASSQDHTNYEQYF TGCGCCAGCAGCCAAGATCACACAAACTACGAGCAGTACTTC
. TRBJ1-1 TRBV29-1 . CSVEAVYTEAFF TGCAGCGTGGAAGCGGTTTACACTGAAGCTTTCTTT